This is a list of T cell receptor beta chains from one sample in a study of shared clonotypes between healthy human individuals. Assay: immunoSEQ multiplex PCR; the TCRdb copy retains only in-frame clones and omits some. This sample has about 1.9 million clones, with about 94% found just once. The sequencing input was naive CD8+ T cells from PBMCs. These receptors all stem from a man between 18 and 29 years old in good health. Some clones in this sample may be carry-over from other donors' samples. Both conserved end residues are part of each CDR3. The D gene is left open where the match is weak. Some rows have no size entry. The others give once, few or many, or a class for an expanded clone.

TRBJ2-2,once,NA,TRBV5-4,CASSWGTGELFF,TGTGCCAGCAGTTGGGGGACCGGGGAGCTGTTTTTT
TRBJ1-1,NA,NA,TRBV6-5,CASSYSTAEGETEAFF,TGTGCCAGCAGTTACTCAACGGCTGAAGGGGAGACTGAAGCTTTCTTT
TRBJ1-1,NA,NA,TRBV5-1,CASTLLLRGENTEAFF,TGCGCCAGCACCCTCCTCCTTAGGGGGGAGAACACTGAAGCTTTCTTT
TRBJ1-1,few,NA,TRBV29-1,CSVDQQTNTEAFF,TGCAGCGTTGATCAGCAGACGAACACTGAAGCTTTCTTT
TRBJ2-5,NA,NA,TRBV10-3,CAISDQGGATQYF,TGTGCCATCAGTGACCAGGGAGGAGCGACCCAGTACTTC
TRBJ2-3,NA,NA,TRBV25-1,CASSVAGAVLDTQYF,TGTGCCAGCAGTGTGGCGGGGGCGGTGTTGGATACGCAGTATTTT
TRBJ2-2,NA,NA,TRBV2,CASSAGVNTGELFF,TGTGCCAGCAGTGCAGGGGTGAACACCGGGGAGCTGTTTTTT
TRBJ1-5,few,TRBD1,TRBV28,CASRTGFNQPQHF,TGTGCCAGCAGGACAGGGTTCAATCAGCCCCAGCATTTT
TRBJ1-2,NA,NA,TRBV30,CAWGRPDGARGYTF,TGTGCCTGGGGGAGGCCAGACGGAGCAAGGGGCTACACCTTC
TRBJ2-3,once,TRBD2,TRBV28,CASSLPSSGGASTDTQYF,TGTGCCAGCAGTTTACCATCTTCGGGAGGAGCTAGCACAGATACGCAGTATTTT
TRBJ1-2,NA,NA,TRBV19,CASSPDREGGYGYTF,TGTGCCAGTAGTCCCGACCGGGAGGGCGGCTATGGCTACACCTTC
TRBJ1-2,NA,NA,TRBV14,CASSPETIAGYTF,TGTGCCAGCAGCCCCGAAACCATAGCCGGCTACACCTTC
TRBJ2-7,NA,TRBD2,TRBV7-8,CASSPGAGPPYEQYF,TGTGCCAGCAGCCCTGGAGCGGGACCTCCCTACGAGCAGTACTTC
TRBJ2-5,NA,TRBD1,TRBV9,CASSPSGTEETQYF,TGTGCCAGCAGCCCCTCCGGGACAGAAGAGACCCAGTACTTC
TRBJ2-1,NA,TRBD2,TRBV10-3,CAISESGEGQENEQFF,TGTGCCATCAGTGAGTCTGGGGAGGGCCAGGAGAATGAGCAGTTCTTC
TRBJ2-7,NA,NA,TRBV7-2,CASTRPFTPLYEQYF,TGTGCCAGCACCCGGCCTTTCACTCCCCTCTACGAGCAGTACTTC
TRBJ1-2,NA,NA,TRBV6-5,CASSYSAGSSYGYTF,TGTGCCAGCAGTTACTCGGCAGGGTCGAGCTATGGCTACACCTTC
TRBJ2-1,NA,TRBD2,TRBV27,CASRPVVRLAGVNEQFF,TGTGCCAGCAGACCAGTAGTCCGACTAGCGGGAGTCAATGAGCAGTTCTTC
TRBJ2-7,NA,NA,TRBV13,CASSFESYSYEQYF,TGTGCCAGCAGCTTCGAGAGCTACTCCTACGAGCAGTACTTC
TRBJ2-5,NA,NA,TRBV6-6,CASNPLSGLQETQYF,TGTGCCAGCAACCCCCTTTCGGGCTTGCAAGAGACCCAGTACTTC
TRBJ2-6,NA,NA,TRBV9,CASSTRPSSGANVLTF,TGTGCCAGCAGCACTAGACCCAGCTCTGGGGCCAACGTCCTGACTTTC
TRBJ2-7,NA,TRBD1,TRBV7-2,CASSGRDSPYEQYF,TGTGCCAGCAGCGGTCGGGACAGTCCCTACGAGCAGTACTTC
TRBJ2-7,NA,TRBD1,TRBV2,CASSDRGYEQYF,TGTGCCAGCAGTGACAGGGGGTACGAGCAGTACTTC
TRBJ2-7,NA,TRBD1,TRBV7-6,CASSLNRGTGFSEQYF,TGTGCCAGCAGCTTAAATAGGGGGACAGGGTTCAGCGAGCAGTACTTC
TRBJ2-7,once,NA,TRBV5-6,CASSWSGIGGEYEQYF,TGTGCCAGCAGCTGGTCTGGCATCGGCGGGGAATACGAGCAGTACTTC
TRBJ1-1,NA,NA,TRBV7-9,CASSLADAIEAFF,TGTGCCAGCAGCTTAGCTGACGCTATTGAAGCTTTCTTT
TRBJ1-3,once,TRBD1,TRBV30,CAWNNDRVGGNTIYF,TGTGCCTGGAATAACGACAGGGTCGGTGGAAACACCATATATTTT
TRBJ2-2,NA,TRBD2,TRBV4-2,CASSQEAGSGITGELFF,TGTGCCAGCAGCCAAGAGGCTGGTAGCGGGATCACCGGGGAGCTGTTTTTT
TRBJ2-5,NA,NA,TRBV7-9,CASSRTGTGETQYF,TGTGCCAGCAGCCGCACCGGGACGGGAGAGACCCAGTACTTC
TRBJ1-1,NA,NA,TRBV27,CASSFDSRTEAFF,TGTGCCAGCAGTTTTGACAGCCGCACTGAAGCTTTCTTT
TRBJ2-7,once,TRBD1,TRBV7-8,CASSFDRQGGPSSYEQYF,TGTGCCAGCAGCTTCGACCGACAGGGGGGACCTAGCTCCTACGAGCAGTACTTC
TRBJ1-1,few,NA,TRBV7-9,CASRSGHTEAFF,TGTGCCAGCAGATCCGGACACACTGAAGCTTTCTTT
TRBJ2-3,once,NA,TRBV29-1,CSVLGTGEGPTDTQYF,TGCAGCGTCCTAGGGACGGGGGAAGGCCCCACAGATACGCAGTATTTT
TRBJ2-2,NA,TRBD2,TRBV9,CASSGRTSGKPGELFF,TGTGCCAGCAGCGGTAGGACTAGCGGGAAACCCGGGGAGCTGTTTTTT
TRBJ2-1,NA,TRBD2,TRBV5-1,CASRVAGPNEQFF,TGCGCCAGCCGAGTAGCGGGACCCAATGAGCAGTTCTTC
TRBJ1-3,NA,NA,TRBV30,CAWSRGTEGNTIYF,TGTGCCTGGAGTAGGGGGACCGAAGGAAACACCATATATTTT
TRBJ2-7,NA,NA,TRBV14,CASSDGFAYEQYF,TGTGCCAGCAGCGACGGCTTTGCCTACGAGCAGTACTTC
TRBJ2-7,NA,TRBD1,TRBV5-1,CASSLGDREFSYEQYF,TGCGCCAGCAGCTTGGGCGACAGGGAGTTCTCCTACGAGCAGTACTTC
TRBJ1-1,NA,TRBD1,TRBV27,CASSFGQGDTAFF,TGTGCCAGCAGTTTCGGACAGGGCGATACGGCTTTCTTT
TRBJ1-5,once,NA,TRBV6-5,CASRPTRVSNQPQHF,TGTGCCAGCAGACCCACACGGGTCAGCAATCAGCCCCAGCATTTT
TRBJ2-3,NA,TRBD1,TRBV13,CASSLGRGPATQYF,TGTGCCAGCAGTTTAGGCAGGGGGCCCGCCACGCAGTATTTT